The clone carrying this T cell receptor (beta chain) has a count of ten or more. Its antigen is undetermined. The V gene end was trimmed by 1 base and the J gene end by 0 bases; junction bases not matched to a gene: 4. The CDR3 is made up of 15 amino acids. Germline V gene lookup returns CDR1 DFQATT and CDR2 SNEGSKA (reference sequence). The study left out patients who had uncontrolled infection, other autoimmune disease, pregnancy or lactation. The entry originates in a study of T cells in Graves' hyperthyroidism and ophthalmopathy. About the study: Peripheral blood was secured at the point of initial diagnosis, before any treatment. Whole-study findings and limits: Ophthalmopathy was distinguished from stable hyperthyroidism by 13 V-J signatures. Researchers found most expanded thyroid clonotypes above 0.001 in blood as well.

What was amplified from RNA transcripts were TCR beta CDR3 regions. Carried out on the TCR CDR3, a first-round RT-PCR used the HTBI primer set. One entry per CDR3 protein, called by TCRdb with MiXCR from the multiplex PCR reads. The repertoire holds approximately 32,000 distinct CDR3 sequences, with approximately 50% as singletons. The receptor was derived from a woman aged 45-65 years with Graves' hyperthyroidism that later progressed to Graves' ophthalmopathy. Sequencing was done on a sample of blood. The chain recombines TRBV20-1 with TRBJ2-3; 7 nucleotides align to TRBD2. CDR3 coding DNA: TGCAGTGCTAGAGTGGGTAGCGGGAGCACAGATACGCAGTATTTT. Protein: CSARVGSGSTDTQYF.